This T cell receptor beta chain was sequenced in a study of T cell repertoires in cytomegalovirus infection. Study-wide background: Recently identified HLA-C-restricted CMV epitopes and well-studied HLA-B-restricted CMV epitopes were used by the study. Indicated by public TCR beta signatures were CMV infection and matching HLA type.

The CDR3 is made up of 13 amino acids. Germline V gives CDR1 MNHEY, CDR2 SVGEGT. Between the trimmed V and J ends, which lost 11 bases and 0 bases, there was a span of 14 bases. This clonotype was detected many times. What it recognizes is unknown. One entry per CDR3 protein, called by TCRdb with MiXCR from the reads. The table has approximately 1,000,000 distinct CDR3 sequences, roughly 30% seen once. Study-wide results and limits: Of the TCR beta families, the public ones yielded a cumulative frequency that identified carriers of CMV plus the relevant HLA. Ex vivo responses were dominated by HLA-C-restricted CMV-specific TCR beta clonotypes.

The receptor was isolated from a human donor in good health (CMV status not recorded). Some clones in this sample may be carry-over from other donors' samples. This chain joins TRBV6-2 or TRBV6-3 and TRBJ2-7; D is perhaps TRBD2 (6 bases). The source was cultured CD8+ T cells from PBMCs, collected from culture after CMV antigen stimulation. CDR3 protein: CAGVWEDSYEQYV. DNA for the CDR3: TGTGCCGGAGTCTGGGAGGACTCCTACGAGCAGTACGTC.